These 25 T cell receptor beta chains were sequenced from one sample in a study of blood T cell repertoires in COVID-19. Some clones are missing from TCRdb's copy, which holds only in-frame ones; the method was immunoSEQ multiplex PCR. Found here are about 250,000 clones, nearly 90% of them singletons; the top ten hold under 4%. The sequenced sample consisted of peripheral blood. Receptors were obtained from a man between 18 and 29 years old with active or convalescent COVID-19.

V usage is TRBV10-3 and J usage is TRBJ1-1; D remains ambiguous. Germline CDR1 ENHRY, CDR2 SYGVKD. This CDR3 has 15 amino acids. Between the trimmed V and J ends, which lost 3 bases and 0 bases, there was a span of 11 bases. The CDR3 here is CAISEPGLLNTEAFF. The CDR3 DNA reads TGTGCCATCAGTGAACCAGGCTTACTGAACACTGAAGCTTTCTTT.

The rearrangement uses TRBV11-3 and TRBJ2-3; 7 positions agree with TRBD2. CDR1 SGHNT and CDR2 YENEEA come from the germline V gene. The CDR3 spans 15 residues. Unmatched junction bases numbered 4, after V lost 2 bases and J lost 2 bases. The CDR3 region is CASSLKAGITDTQYF. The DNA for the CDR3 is TGTGCCAGCAGCTTAAAAGCGGGAATCACAGATACGCAGTATTTT.

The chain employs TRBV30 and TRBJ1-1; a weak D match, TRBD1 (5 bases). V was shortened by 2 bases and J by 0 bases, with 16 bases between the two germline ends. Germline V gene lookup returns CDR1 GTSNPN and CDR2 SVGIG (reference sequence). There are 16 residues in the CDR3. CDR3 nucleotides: TGTGCCTGGAGTTCCCGGTGGGGGAGGCTGAACACTGAAGCTTTCTTT. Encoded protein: CAWSSRWGRLNTEAFF.

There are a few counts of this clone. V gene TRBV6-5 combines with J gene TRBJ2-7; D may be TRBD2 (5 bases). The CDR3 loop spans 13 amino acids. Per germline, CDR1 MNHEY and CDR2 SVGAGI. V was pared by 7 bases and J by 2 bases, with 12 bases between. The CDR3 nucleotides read TGTGCCAGCAAGGACTCTTCCGCCTACGAGCAGTACTTC. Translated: CASKDSSAYEQYF.

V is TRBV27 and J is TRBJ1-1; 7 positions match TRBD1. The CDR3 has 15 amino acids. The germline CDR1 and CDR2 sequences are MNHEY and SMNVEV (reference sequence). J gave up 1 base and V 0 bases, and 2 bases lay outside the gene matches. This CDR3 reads CASSLSWTGNTEAFF. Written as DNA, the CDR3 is TGTGCCAGCAGTTTATCTTGGACAGGGAACACTGAAGCTTTCTTT.

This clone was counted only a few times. The CDR3 reads CASILLVQSHEQYF. The CDR3 nucleotides read TGTGCCAGTATACTCCTCGTCCAAAGCCACGAGCAGTACTTC. The chain employs TRBV19 and TRBJ2-7; D is ambiguous. The germline V and J ends were trimmed by 7 bases and 5 bases, with 18 bases remaining between them. This CDR3 contains 14 residues. Germline assignment: CDR1 LNHDA and CDR2 SQIVND (reference sequence).

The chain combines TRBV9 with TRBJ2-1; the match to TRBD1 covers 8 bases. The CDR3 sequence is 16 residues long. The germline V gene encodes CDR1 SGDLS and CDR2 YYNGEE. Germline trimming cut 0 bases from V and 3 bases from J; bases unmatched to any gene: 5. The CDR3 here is CASSVGGGQGYNEQFF. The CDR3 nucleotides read TGTGCCAGCAGCGTAGGGGGAGGACAGGGCTACAATGAGCAGTTCTTC.

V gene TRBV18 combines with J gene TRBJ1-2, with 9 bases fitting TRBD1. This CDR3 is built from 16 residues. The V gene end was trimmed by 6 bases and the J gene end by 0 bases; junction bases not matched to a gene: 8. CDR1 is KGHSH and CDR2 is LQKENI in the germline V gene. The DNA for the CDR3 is TGTGCCAGCTCCCGGACAGGGGAGCATTCTAACTATGGCTACACCTTC. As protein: CASSRTGEHSNYGYTF.

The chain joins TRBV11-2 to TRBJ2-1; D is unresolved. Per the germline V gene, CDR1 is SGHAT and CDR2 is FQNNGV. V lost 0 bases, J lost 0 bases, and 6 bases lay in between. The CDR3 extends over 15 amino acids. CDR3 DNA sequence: TGTGCCAGCAGCTTAGAACGGAGCTCCTACAATGAGCAGTTCTTC. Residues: CASSLERSSYNEQFF.

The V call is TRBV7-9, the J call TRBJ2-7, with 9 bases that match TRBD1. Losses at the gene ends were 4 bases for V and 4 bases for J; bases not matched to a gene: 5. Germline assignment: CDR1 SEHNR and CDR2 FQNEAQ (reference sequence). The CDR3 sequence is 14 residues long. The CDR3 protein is CASSSGQGPYEQYF. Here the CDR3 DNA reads TGTGCCAGCAGCTCGGGACAGGGACCGTACGAGCAGTACTTC.

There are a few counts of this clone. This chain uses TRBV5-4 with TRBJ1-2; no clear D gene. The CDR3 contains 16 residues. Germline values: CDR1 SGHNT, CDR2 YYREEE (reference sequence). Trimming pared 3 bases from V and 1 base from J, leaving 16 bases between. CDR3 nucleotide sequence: TGTGCCAGCAGCTGGGCCCGCTTGGATTATAACTATGGCTACACCTTC. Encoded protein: CASSWARLDYNYGYTF.

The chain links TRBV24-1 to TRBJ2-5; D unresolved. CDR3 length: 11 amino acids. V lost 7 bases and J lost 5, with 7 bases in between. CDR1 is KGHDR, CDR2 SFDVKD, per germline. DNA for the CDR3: TGTGCCACCAGCATAGATGAGACCCAGTACTTC. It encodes CATSIDETQYF.

The CDR3 sequence: CASSIVSRAPEAPLHF. The CDR3 bases are TGTGCCAGTAGTATAGTGAGTCGGGCCCCGGAGGCACCCCTCCACTTT. The rearrangement joins TRBV19 to TRBJ1-6; unclear D gene. The CDR3 length is 16 residues. Deletions cut 1 base from V and 11 bases from J, with 18 bases between. Germline V CDR1 and CDR2: LNHDA, SQIVND (reference sequence).

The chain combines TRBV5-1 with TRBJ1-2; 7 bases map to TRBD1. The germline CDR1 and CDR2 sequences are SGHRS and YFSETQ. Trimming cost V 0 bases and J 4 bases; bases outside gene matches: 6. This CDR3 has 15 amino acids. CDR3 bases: TGCGCCAGCAGCTTGGCCTCGACAGGGCCCTATGGCTACACCTTC. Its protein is CASSLASTGPYGYTF.

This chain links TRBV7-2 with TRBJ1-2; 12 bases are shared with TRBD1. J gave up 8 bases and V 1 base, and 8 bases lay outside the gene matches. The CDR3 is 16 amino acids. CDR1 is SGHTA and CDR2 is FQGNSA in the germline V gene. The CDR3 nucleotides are TGTGCCAGCAGCTTAGACCGGGACAGGGGGCGATCGGGCTACACCTTC. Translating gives CASSLDRDRGRSGYTF.

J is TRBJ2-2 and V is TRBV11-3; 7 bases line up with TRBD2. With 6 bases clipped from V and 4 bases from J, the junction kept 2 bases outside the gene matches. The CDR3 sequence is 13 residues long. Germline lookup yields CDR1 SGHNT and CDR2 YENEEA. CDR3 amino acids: CASRRETTGELFF. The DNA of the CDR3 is TGTGCCAGCAGGCGGGAGACCACCGGGGAGCTGTTTTTT.

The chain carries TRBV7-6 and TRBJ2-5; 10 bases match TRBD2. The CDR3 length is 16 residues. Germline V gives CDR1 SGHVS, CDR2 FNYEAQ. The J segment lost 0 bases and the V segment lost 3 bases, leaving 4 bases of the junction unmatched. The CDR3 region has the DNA TGTGCCAGCAGCTTCGGACTAGCGGAGTACCAAGAGACCCAGTACTTC. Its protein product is CASSFGLAEYQETQYF.

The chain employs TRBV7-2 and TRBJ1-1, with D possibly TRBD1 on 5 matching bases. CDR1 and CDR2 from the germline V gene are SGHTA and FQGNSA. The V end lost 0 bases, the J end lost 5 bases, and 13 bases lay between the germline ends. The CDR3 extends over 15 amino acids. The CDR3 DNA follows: TGTGCCAGCAGCTTAGCGCTCGGGGGAGGGACTGAAGCTTTCTTT. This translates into CASSLALGGGTEAFF.

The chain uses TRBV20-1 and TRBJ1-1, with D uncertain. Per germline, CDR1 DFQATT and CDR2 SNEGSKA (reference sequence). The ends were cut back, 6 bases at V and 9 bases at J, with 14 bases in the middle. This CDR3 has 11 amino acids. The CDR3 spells CSAISELKAFF. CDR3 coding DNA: TGCAGTGCGATCTCGGAGTTGAAAGCTTTCTTT.

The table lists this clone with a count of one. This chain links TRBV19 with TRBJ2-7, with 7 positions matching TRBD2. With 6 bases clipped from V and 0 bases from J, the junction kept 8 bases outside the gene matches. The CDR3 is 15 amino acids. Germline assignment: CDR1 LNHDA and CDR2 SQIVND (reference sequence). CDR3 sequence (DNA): TGTGCCAGTAGAAATGGGGGAGGGCTCTCCTACGAGCAGTACTTC. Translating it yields CASRNGGGLSYEQYF.

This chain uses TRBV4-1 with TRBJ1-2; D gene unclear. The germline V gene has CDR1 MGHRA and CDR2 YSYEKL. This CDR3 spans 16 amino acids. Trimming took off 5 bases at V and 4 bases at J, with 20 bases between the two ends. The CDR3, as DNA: TGCGCCAGCAGCATAAGCGGGTCCCACCCCATCTATGGCTACACCTTC. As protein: CASSISGSHPIYGYTF.

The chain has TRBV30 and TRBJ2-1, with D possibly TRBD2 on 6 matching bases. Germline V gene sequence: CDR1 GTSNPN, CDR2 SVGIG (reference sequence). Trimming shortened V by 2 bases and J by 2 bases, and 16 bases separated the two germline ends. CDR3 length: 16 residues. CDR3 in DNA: TGTGCCTGGAGTCCCATTGGGTGGGGGGCCTACAATGAGCAGTTCTTC. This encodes CAWSPIGWGAYNEQFF. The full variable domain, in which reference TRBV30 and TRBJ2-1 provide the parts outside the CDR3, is SQTIHQWPATLVQPVGSPLSLECTVEGTSNPNLYWYRQAAGRGLQLLFYSVGIGQISSEVPQNLSASRPQDRQFILSSKKLLLSDSGFYLCAWSPIGWGAYNEQFFGPGTRLTVL.

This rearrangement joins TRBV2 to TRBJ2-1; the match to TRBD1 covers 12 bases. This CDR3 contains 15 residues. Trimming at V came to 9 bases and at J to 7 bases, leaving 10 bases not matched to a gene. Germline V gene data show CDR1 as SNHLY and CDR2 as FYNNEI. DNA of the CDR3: TGTGCCAGAGGGACCGGGACAGGGGGCAGGAATGAGCAGTTCTTC. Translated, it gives CARGTGTGGRNEQFF.

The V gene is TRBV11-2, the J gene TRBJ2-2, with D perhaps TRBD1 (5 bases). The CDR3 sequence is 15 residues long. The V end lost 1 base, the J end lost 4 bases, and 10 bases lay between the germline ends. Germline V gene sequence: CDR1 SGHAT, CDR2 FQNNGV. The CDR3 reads CASSLGQTVTGELFF. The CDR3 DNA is TGTGCCAGCAGCTTAGGCCAGACAGTCACCGGGGAGCTGTTTTTT.

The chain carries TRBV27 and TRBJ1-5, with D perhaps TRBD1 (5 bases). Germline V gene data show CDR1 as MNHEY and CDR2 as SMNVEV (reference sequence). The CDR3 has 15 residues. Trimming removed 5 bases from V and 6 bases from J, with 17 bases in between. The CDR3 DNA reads TGTGCCAGCAGTCTAACCCGGGGGGGGTCTCAGCCCCAGCATTTT. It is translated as CASSLTRGGSQPQHF.